This TCR beta chain was sequenced during a study of CD8 T cells in ankylosing spondylitis. Quantitative molecular-barcoded 5'-RACE generated the TCR beta libraries. TCRdb used MiXCR to reprocess the 5' RACE reads, holding one entry per CDR3 protein. The sample has 200,000 to 250,000 distinct CDR3 sequences, about 10% seen once; the top ten hold about 20%. The V gene's germline CDR1 is SEHNR and CDR2 FQNEAQ (reference sequence). CDR3 length: 12 amino acids. The V and J ends lost 4 bases and 5 bases respectively, with 8 bases between them. This clonotype appeared many times. The TCR sequence derives from a male donor with ankylosing spondylitis or in good health (not recorded which). The sequenced material came from blood, either unsorted or a sorted T cell fraction (not recorded which). This chain uses TRBV7-9 with TRBJ2-5; D unclear. The CDR3 DNA reads as TGTGCCAGCAGCTGGGAATCGGAGACCCAGTACTTC. It codes for CASSWESETQYF.